This is a list of T cell receptor beta chains from one sample in a study of regulatory T cells in long-lasting Graves disease. TCRdb reprocessed the multiplex PCR reads with MiXCR, giving one entry per CDR3 protein. The sample lists approximately 390,000 distinct CDR3 sequences, 15% to 20% occurring once. These data were also filed under a second study, of T cells in Graves' hyperthyroidism and ophthalmopathy.

Specimen: peripheral blood mononuclear cells (PBMCs), collected at new diagnosis, from a patient treated with antithyroid drugs. The receptor source for this set is a young woman with Graves disease. CDR3s include the opening cysteine and the closing phenylalanine or tryptophan.

cdr3_length	v_call	cdr3_aa
12	TRBV2	CASSPDRGEQYF
15	TRBV6-5	CASSYSHRGLYGYTF
14	TRBV20-1	CSARGSGGAETQYF
14	TRBV12-3/TRBV12-4	CASSLGTNSYGYAF
15	TRBV9	CASSAAEGIWDGYTF
14	TRBV5-1	CASSLGSGTDTQYF
14	TRBV6-1	CASSLQGTTYEQYF
14	TRBV6-6	CASSYSGREGGYTF
14	TRBV2	CATQRAENTGELFF
13	TRBV3-1	CASSPSASNEQYF
14	TRBV14	CASSRIGAATEAFF
17	TRBV5-6	CASSLAAGTGGNEKLFF
18	TRBV3-1	CASSPGTRLGSGTDTQYF
14	TRBV5-1	CASSLRLGDYEQYF
13	TRBV10-3	CAIRTEVTDTQYF
13	TRBV5-1	CASSSRAESPLHF
14	TRBV9	CASRVTYDTGELFF
12	TRBV20-1	CSARGSVREQYF
14	TRBV28	CAVSGQVAGETQYF
13	TRBV29-1	CSVERTGTYEQYF
13	TRBV5-5	CASTGGGNTEAFF
14	TRBV10-3	CAISVYRADTEAFF
16	TRBV20-1	CSARDWLGPANNEQFF
13	TRBV12-3/TRBV12-4	CASSFLGVTEAFF
16	TRBV12-3/TRBV12-4	CASSFNRGGMNEKLFF